This T cell receptor beta chain is from a study of blood T cell repertoires in COVID-19. The germline V gene has CDR1 LNHNV and CDR2 YYDKDF (reference sequence). With 0 bases removed from V and 5 bases from J, the gap between germline ends came to 20 bases. The CDR3 sequence is 17 residues long. Recruitment covered under 25 US areas and drew participants whose ages spanned roughly 18 to 100 years. Assignments of participants to cohorts depended upon their own reported clinical history. Before they entered the study, exposed participants had met a COVID-19 case within 2 weeks. Per the original methods: Reference gene primer amplification gave nucleated cell count estimates. Generated by immunoSEQ multiplex PCR, the TCRdb table keeps only in-frame clones and is missing some. From that table come the V and J calls and clone size; the DNA was used to work out D and trimming. The sample gives roughly 150,000 clones, approximately 80% of which show up once; approximately 5.1% is in the top ten.

The chain has TRBV15 and TRBJ2-7; D unclear. This sequence was found in a man between 70 and 80 years old who had been exposed to COVID-19. The specimen sequenced was PBMCs or T cells enriched from blood (not recorded which). The CDR3 spells CATSRDSPQSSLNEQYF. DNA for the CDR3: TGTGCCACCAGCAGAGATTCCCCCCAATCTAGTTTAAACGAGCAGTACTTC.